The 5 T cell receptor beta chains below come from one sample, sequenced in a study of blood T cell repertoires in COVID-19. The protocol was immunoSEQ multiplex PCR, while the TCRdb copy is restricted to in-frame clones and leaves out a portion. This table has a few hundred thousand clones, about 91% appearing once. The sample was peripheral blood. The receptor set was obtained from a woman aged 55-75 years with acute or convalescent COVID-19.

This chain joins TRBV19 and TRBJ2-7, with D perhaps TRBD2 (6 bases). V was shortened by 3 bases and J by 2 bases, with 11 bases between the two germline ends. This CDR3 contains 14 residues. Germline CDR1 is LNHDA and CDR2 is SQIVND (reference sequence). CDR3 coding DNA: TGTGCCAGTAGTATGCGGGGTGTCACCTACGAGCAGTACTTC. The encoded protein is CASSMRGVTYEQYF. Complete variable domain (other parts from reference TRBV19 and TRBJ2-7): DGGITQSPKYLFRKEGQNVTLSCEQNLNHDAMYWYRQDPGQGLRLIYYSQIVNDFQKGDIAEGYSVSREKKESFPLTVTSAQKNPTAFYLCASSMRGVTYEQYFGPGTRLTVT.

This clone has more than one count but fewer than ten. The gene calls are TRBV28 and TRBJ1-6; no clear D. This CDR3 spans 15 amino acids. Germline values: CDR1 MDHEN, CDR2 SYDVKM. Trimming stripped 6 bases from V and 6 bases from J, with 15 bases between. The CDR3 DNA reads TGTGCCAGCAGAGTCGGAGGGAGCCTTAATTCACCCCTCCACTTT. This codes for CASRVGGSLNSPLHF.

The chain joins TRBV5-6 to TRBJ1-2; a weak D match, TRBD1 (5 bases). With 5 bases removed from V and 2 bases from J, the gap between germline ends came to 13 bases. CDR3 size: 14 residues. Looked up from germline, CDR1 is SGHDT and CDR2 is YYEEEE. This chain's CDR3 is CASSPGRVNYGYTF. In DNA, the CDR3 is TGTGCCAGCAGTCCAGGGAGGGTCAACTATGGCTACACCTTC.

V is TRBV6-5 and J is TRBJ1-5; weak D call: TRBD1 (6 bases). With 4 bases removed from V and 7 bases from J, the gap between germline ends came to 17 bases. Germline CDR1 is MNHEY and CDR2 is SVGAGI. The length of the CDR3 is 15 residues. The CDR3 is CASSSSGRGAQPQHF. CDR3 bases: TGTGCCAGCAGTTCCTCGGGCAGGGGAGCACAGCCCCAGCATTTT.

This chain links TRBV13 with TRBJ2-5; 8 bases are a match to TRBD1. Trimming at V came to 5 bases and at J to 2 bases, leaving 7 bases not matched to a gene. Germline CDR1 PRHDT, CDR2 FYEKMQ (reference sequence). The CDR3 totals 15 residues. The CDR3 spells CASSRGQGLQETQYF. CDR3 nucleotides: TGTGCCAGCAGCCGAGGACAGGGCTTACAAGAGACCCAGTACTTC.